This passage covers 24 T cell receptor beta chains from one sample sequenced in a study of control samples from healthy donors and cancer patients. Data came from immunoSEQ multiplex PCR; TCRdb stores just in-frame clones and leaves some out. This table holds roughly 370,000 clones, over 75% found once. Sequencing was performed on PBMCs. These receptors were taken from a man aged 35 to 55 with head and neck cancer.

This clone was seen a single time. This sequence joins TRBV30 and TRBJ1-2; 7 bases align to TRBD1. From germline, CDR1 is GTSNPN and CDR2 SVGIG (reference sequence). This CDR3 has 12 amino acids. Germline trimming cut 3 bases from V and 8 bases from J; bases unmatched to any gene: 6. The CDR3 loop reads CAWRRGQGGYTF. DNA of the CDR3: TGTGCCTGGAGGAGGGGGCAAGGGGGCTACACCTTC.

V gene TRBV15 combines with J gene TRBJ2-7; TRBD1 aligns across 8 bases. Germline V lookup: CDR1 LNHNV, CDR2 YYDKDF (reference sequence). V shed 0 bases and J 3 bases; nucleotides not matched to a gene: 4. The CDR3 length is 15 residues. In nucleotides, the CDR3 is TGTGCCACCAGCAGAGATGGGACAGGCCACTACGAGCAGTACTTC. This codes for CATSRDGTGHYEQYF. Variable domain in full (rest from reference TRBV15 and TRBJ2-7): DAMVIQNPRYQVTQFGKPVTLSCSQTLNHNVMYWYQQKSSQAPKLLFHYYDKDFNNEADTPDNFQSRRPNTSFCFLDIRSPGLGDTAMYLCATSRDGTGHYEQYFGPGTRLTVT.

J is TRBJ1-1 and V is TRBV7-8, with D unclear. Germline V gives CDR1 SGHVS, CDR2 FQNEAQ. The CDR3 has 13 amino acids. Trimming stripped 3 bases from V and 4 bases from J, with 9 bases between. CDR3 in amino acids: CASSLHSVTEAFF. CDR3 in DNA: TGTGCCAGCAGCTTGCACTCGGTCACTGAAGCTTTCTTT.

V usage is TRBV19 and J usage is TRBJ2-7; D remains unclear. This CDR3 has 13 amino acids. V lost 0 bases and J lost 3, with 6 bases in between. Germline V gives CDR1 LNHDA, CDR2 SQIVND (reference sequence). This chain's CDR3 is CASSIEGSYEQYF. The CDR3 DNA sequence: TGTGCCAGTAGTATAGAAGGTAGCTACGAGCAGTACTTC.

The genes are TRBV3-1 (or the pseudogene TRBV3-2) and TRBJ2-2, with D hard to call. The CDR3 spans 13 residues. Germline V gene sequence: CDR1 LGHDT, CDR2 YNNKEL (reference sequence). The V end was cut by 1 base, the J end by 6 bases, with 6 bases between. CDR3 sequence reads: CASSQGFPGELFF. The CDR3 region has the DNA TGTGCCAGCAGCCAAGGGTTTCCCGGGGAGCTGTTTTTT.

Points on this clone: A junction boundary mismatches the germline segment, possibly from a read error. The chain carries TRBV24-1 and TRBJ2-7; 7 bases match TRBD1. Germline values: CDR1 KGHDR, CDR2 SFDVKD. CDR3 size: 17 residues. The CDR3 DNA follows: TGTGCCACCAGTCATTTGCTTTATTCCCACAGGGGTGACGAGCAGTACTTC. Translating gives CATSHLLYSHRGDEQYF.

V is TRBV13 and J is TRBJ2-1; 10 bases map to TRBD1. The junction had 10 bases not matched to a gene; V was cut back by 4 bases and J by 7 bases. This CDR3 contains 16 residues. CDR1 PRHDT and CDR2 FYEKMQ come from the germline V gene (reference sequence). The chain's CDR3 is CASSSPGTGVANEQFF. The CDR3 DNA sequence: TGTGCCAGCAGCTCGCCCGGGACAGGGGTTGCAAATGAGCAGTTCTTC.

This chain links TRBV5-1 with TRBJ2-7; D could derive from TRBD1 or TRBD2 (5 bases each). The CDR3 sequence is 15 residues long. The V end was cut by 5 bases, the J end by 2 bases, with 17 bases between. The V gene's germline CDR1 is SGHRS and CDR2 YFSETQ. The chain's CDR3 is CASSLTRDRAYEQYF. As DNA, the CDR3 is TGCGCCAGCAGTTTGACCCGGGACCGGGCCTACGAGCAGTACTTC.

This clone was detected a few times. V gene TRBV11-2 combines with J gene TRBJ2-5; TRBD1 matches 9 bases. Losses at the gene ends were 3 bases for V and 4 bases for J; bases not matched to a gene: 9. This CDR3 spans 16 amino acids. Germline V gives CDR1 SGHAT, CDR2 FQNNGV. In DNA form, the CDR3 reads TGTGCCAGCAGCTTGGGGGACAGGGCAACAGGAGAGACCCAGTACTTC. Translation gives CASSLGDRATGETQYF. The full variable domain, its missing parts supplied by reference TRBV11-2 and TRBJ2-5, is EAGVAQSPRYKIIEKRQSVAFWCNPISGHATLYWYQQILGQGPKLLIQFQNNGVVDDSQLPKDRFSAERLKGVDSTLKIQPAKLEDSAVYLCASSLGDRATGETQYFGPGTRLLVL.

In its sample, this clone was seen a few times. The gene calls are TRBV18 and TRBJ2-7; no firm D call. The CDR3 covers 11 residues. Germline CDR1 and CDR2: KGHSH and LQKENI. CDR3 in amino acids: CASGSGYEQYF. For the CDR3, the DNA is TGTGCTTCTGGGTCAGGCTACGAGCAGTACTTC.

The chain links TRBV5-1 to TRBJ1-1; the D is unclear. In germline, CDR1 is SGHRS, CDR2 YFSETQ. The germline V and J ends were trimmed by 4 bases and 6 bases, with 16 bases remaining between them. The CDR3 runs 14 residues. In DNA, the CDR3 is TGCGCCAGCAGCGAAAGTTTTGGTCGATCTGAAGCTTTCTTT. Protein: CASSESFGRSEAFF.

The chain has TRBV6-5 and TRBJ1-2, with 8 nucleotides matching TRBD1. Per the germline V gene, CDR1 is MNHEY and CDR2 is SVGAGI. The junction had 7 bases not matched to a gene; V was cut back by 8 bases and J by 8 bases. This CDR3 has 12 amino acids. CDR3 sequence (DNA): TGTGCCAGCCGACAGGGGAAGGGGGGCTACACCTTC. Translation gives CASRQGKGGYTF.

The chain employs TRBV6-5 and TRBJ2-7, with 7 bases aligning to TRBD1. This CDR3 has 14 residues. The germline V gene encodes CDR1 MNHEY and CDR2 SVGAGI. The J segment lost 6 bases and the V segment lost 11 bases, leaving 16 bases of the junction unmatched. CDR3 in DNA: TGTGCCGTTAACTTCGACAGGGCTGCTTCCGAGCAGTACTTC. It codes for CAVNFDRAASEQYF.

The chain carries TRBV11-1 and TRBJ1-6; TRBD1 matches 7 bases. J was trimmed by 5 bases and V by 4 bases; bases with no gene match: 5. The CDR3 covers 15 residues. The germline V gene encodes CDR1 SGHAT and CDR2 FQDESV (reference sequence). This CDR3 reads CASSYTDRDNSPLHF. The DNA of the CDR3 is TGTGCCAGCAGCTACACCGACAGGGATAATTCACCCCTCCACTTT.

The V and J genes are TRBV2 and TRBJ2-7, with D uncertain. The V gene's germline CDR1 is SNHLY and CDR2 FYNNEI. The V gene lost 6 bases and the J gene lost 4 bases, with 19 bases spanning the gap. The CDR3 length is 15 residues. The CDR3 is CASRARPTVRYEQYF. DNA of the CDR3: TGTGCCAGCAGGGCCCGACCTACTGTGCGGTACGAGCAGTACTTC.

V and J are TRBV14 and TRBJ1-2; D call uncertain. This CDR3 comprises 15 residues. Germline CDR1 reads SGHDN; CDR2 reads FVKESK. V was clipped by 0 bases and J by 6 bases, with 14 bases between them. CDR3 coding DNA: TGTGCCAGCAGCCAAGATAACTGGGTGGTGGATGGCTACACCTTC. Protein sequence: CASSQDNWVVDGYTF.

The rearrangement links TRBV28 to TRBJ2-7, with D uncertain. Germline assignment: CDR1 MDHEN and CDR2 SYDVKM. The length of the CDR3 is 13 residues. The ends were cut back, 4 bases at V and 0 bases at J, with 7 bases in the middle. In nucleotides, the CDR3 is TGTGCCAGCAGTTCCCTGAACTCCTACGAGCAGTACTTC. This translates into CASSSLNSYEQYF.

V usage is TRBV20-1 and J usage is TRBJ2-2; unclear D gene. Trimming cost V 3 bases and J 1 base, with 6 bases left between them. The CDR3 is made up of 13 amino acids. Germline CDR1 reads DFQATT; CDR2 reads SNEGSKA (reference sequence). The CDR3 is CSASPGNTGELFF. The CDR3 coding sequence is TGCAGTGCTAGTCCAGGGAACACCGGGGAGCTGTTTTTT.

V and J are TRBV28 and TRBJ2-7, with 11 bases lining up with TRBD2. V trimming: 4 bases; J trimming: 2 bases; junction bases outside the gene matches: 10. The germline V gene has CDR1 MDHEN and CDR2 SYDVKM. The CDR3 has 17 residues. CDR3 in DNA: TGTGCCAGCAGTTCTCAGGGACTAGCGGAGATAGCCTACGAGCAGTACTTC. Amino acids: CASSSQGLAEIAYEQYF.

The chain uses TRBV6-2 or TRBV6-3 and TRBJ2-2, with D possibly TRBD1 on 6 matching bases. Germline CDR1 and CDR2: MNHEY and SVGEGT. The CDR3 is made up of 14 amino acids. V shed 5 bases and J shed 4 bases, with 11 bases lying between them. The CDR3 bases are TGTGCCAGCAGTCCCACAGGGTCCACCGGGGAGCTGTTTTTT. This codes for CASSPTGSTGELFF.

The rearrangement joins TRBV10-3 to TRBJ1-5; TRBD1 is a possible D gene (5 bases). There are 13 residues in the CDR3. The V end was cut by 4 bases, the J end by 5 bases, with 9 bases between. The germline V gene encodes CDR1 ENHRY and CDR2 SYGVKD. This CDR3 reads CAISVGGDQPQHF. The CDR3 nucleotides are TGTGCCATCAGTGTTGGGGGAGATCAGCCCCAGCATTTT.

Of note for this clone: The junction and the germline gene differ at one end; a read error may be behind it. The CDR3 is CASSRASSNEQFF. In DNA, the CDR3 is TGCGCCAGCAGTCGGGCCTCCTCCAATGAGCAGTTCTTC. The chain links TRBV10-1 to TRBJ2-1, with no clear D. There are 13 residues in the CDR3. Germline-derived CDR1 and CDR2 are WNHNN and SYGVQD (reference sequence).

This chain links TRBV5-8 with TRBJ1-3, with D unresolved. Germline CDR1 SGHTS, CDR2 YDEGEE. The CDR3 runs to 15 residues. The germline V and J ends were trimmed by 4 bases and 0 bases, with 11 bases remaining between them. The CDR3 loop is CASSAGSSSGNTIYF. The DNA for the CDR3 is TGTGCCAGCAGCGCCGGGTCCAGCTCTGGAAACACCATATATTTT.

V usage is TRBV2 and J usage is TRBJ1-5, with D hard to call. Germline values: CDR1 SNHLY, CDR2 FYNNEI. This CDR3 comprises 13 residues. Between the trimmed V and J ends, which lost 6 bases and 0 bases, there was a span of 6 bases. The DNA of the CDR3 is TGTGCCAGCAGGGCTTATAGCAATCAGCCCCAGCATTTT. Amino acid sequence: CASRAYSNQPQHF.